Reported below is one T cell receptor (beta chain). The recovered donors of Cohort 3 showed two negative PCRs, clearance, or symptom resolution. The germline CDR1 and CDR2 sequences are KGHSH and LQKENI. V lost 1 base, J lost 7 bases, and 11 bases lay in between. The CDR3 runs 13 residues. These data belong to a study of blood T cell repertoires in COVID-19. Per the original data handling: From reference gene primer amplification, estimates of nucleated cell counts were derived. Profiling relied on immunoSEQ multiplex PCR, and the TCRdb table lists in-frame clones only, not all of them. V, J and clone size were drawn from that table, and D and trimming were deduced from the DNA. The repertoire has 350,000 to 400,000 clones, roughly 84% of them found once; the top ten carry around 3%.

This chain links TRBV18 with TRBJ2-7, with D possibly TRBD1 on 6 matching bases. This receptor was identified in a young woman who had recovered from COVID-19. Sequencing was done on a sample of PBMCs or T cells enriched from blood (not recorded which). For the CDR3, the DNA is TGTGCCAGCTCACCACGACAGGAGGTGGAGCAGTACTTC. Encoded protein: CASSPRQEVEQYF.